This T cell receptor (beta chain) was retrieved from a study of blood T cell repertoires in COVID-19. Study-level information: The cDNA or gDNA used as material had been derived from T cells, B-cell-depleted T cells, or PBMCs.

Enrollment of patients from Seattle took place during active infection, with longitudinal follow-up. In the source study's methods: It was from reference gene primer amplification that nucleated cell counts were estimated. Here immunoSEQ multiplex PCR was the method, and the copy in TCRdb shows in-frame clones only, minus some. The DNA was the basis for D and trimming; V, J and clone size are from that table. The profile shows under 200,000 clones, approximately 91% of them singletons. The CDR3 length is 13 residues. The V and J ends lost 0 bases and 7 bases respectively, with 10 bases between them. Germline V lookup: CDR1 GTSNPN, CDR2 SVGIG (reference sequence).

The clonotype comes from a man aged 18 to 29 with COVID-19, enrolled during active disease. What was sequenced was peripheral blood. This sequence joins TRBV30 and TRBJ1-3; no definite D call. CDR3: CAWSVGHWNTIYF. Written as DNA, the CDR3 is TGTGCCTGGAGTGTTGGCCATTGGAACACCATATATTTT.